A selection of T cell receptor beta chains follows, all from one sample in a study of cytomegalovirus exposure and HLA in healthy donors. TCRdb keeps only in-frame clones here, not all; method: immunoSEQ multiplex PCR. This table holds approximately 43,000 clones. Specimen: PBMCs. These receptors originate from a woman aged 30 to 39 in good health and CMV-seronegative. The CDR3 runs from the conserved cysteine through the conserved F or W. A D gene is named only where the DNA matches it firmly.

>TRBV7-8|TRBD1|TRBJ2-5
CASRWGQGSQETQYF
TGTGCCAGCCGGTGGGGACAGGGTAGTCAAGAGACCCAGTACTTC
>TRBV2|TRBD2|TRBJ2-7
CASSEGLAGRYEQYF
TGTGCCAGCAGTGAGGGACTAGCGGGACGCTACGAGCAGTACTTC
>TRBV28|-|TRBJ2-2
CASSRTDYNTGELFF
TGTGCCAGCAGTAGGACAGACTACAACACCGGGGAGCTGTTTTTT
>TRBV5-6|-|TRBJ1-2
CASRIRNYGYTF
TGTGCCAGCAGGATCAGAAACTATGGCTACACCTTC
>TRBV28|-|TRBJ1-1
CASSHPQRGYAEAFF
TGTGCCAGCAGTCATCCTCAGAGGGGGTACGCTGAAGCTTTCTTT
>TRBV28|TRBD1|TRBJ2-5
CASSIAGTGGETQYF
TGTGCCAGCTCCATAGCCGGGACAGGGGGTGAGACCCAGTACTTC
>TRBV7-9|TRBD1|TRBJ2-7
CASSTRDRWNEQYF
TGTGCCAGCAGCACCCGGGACAGATGGAACGAGCAGTACTTC
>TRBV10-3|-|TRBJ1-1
CAIAGGGAGNTEAFF
TGTGCCATCGCCGGAGGGGGGGCAGGGAACACTGAAGCTTTCTTT
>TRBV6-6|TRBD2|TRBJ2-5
CASSHGLAGFMETQYF
TGTGCCAGCAGTCACGGACTAGCGGGCTTTATGGAGACCCAGTACTTC
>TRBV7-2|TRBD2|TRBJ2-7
CASSSGLAFSYEQYF
TGTGCCAGCAGCTCCGGACTAGCGTTCTCCTACGAGCAGTACTTC
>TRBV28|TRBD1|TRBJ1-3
CASSSSGTAGNTIYF
TGTGCCAGCAGTTCATCCGGGACAGCGGGAAACACCATATATTTT
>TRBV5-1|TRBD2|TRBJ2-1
CASSPRTSGSSGEQFF
TGCGCCAGCAGCCCCCGGACTAGCGGGAGTAGTGGTGAGCAGTTCTTC
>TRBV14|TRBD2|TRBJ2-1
CASSQIAGGYNEQFF
TGTGCCAGCAGCCAGATAGCGGGAGGGTACAATGAGCAGTTCTTC
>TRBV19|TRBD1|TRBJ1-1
CASSPRDRGRSTEAFF
TGTGCCAGTAGTCCTAGGGACAGGGGGCGAAGCACTGAAGCTTTCTTT
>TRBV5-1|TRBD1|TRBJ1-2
CASSLGTGVRYTF
TGCGCCAGCAGCTTGGGTACAGGGGTGCGCTACACCTTC
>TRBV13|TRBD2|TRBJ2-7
CASSPKREGYEQYF
TGTGCCAGCAGCCCAAAGCGGGAGGGGTACGAGCAGTACTTC
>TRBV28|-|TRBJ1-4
CASSYLGQTEKLFF
TGTGCCAGCAGTTACCTAGGACAGACTGAAAAACTGTTTTTT
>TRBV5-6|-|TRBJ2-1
CASSFSSWGGRWNEQFF
TGTGCCAGCAGCTTCTCTTCGTGGGGGGGCCGATGGAATGAGCAGTTCTTC
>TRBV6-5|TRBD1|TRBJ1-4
CASSYSGTGWEKLFF
TGTGCCAGCAGTTACTCGGGGACAGGGTGGGAAAAACTGTTTTTT
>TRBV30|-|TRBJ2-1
CAWSVREEGEQFF
TGTGCCTGGAGTGTCCGAGAGGAGGGTGAGCAGTTCTTC
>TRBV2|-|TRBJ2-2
CASQAVLVSTGELFF
TGTGCCAGCCAAGCGGTTTTAGTCTCCACCGGGGAGCTGTTTTTT
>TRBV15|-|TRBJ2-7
CATSRDLGRTYEQYF
TGTGCCACCAGCAGAGATCTGGGCCGTACCTACGAGCAGTACTTC
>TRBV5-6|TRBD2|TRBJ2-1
CASSLDLAGFYNEQFF
TGTGCCAGCAGCTTGGATCTAGCGGGATTTTACAATGAGCAGTTCTTC
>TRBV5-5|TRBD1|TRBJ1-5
CASSLGQGHQPQHF
TGTGCCAGCAGCCTCGGACAGGGCCATCAGCCCCAGCATTTT
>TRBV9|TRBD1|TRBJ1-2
CASSVLLSRQGVSYGYTF
TGTGCCAGCAGCGTTTTGCTCAGTCGGCAGGGGGTTAGCTATGGCTACACCTTC
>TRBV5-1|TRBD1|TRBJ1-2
CASSRDRVGSNYGYTF
TGCGCCAGCAGCCGGGACAGGGTAGGATCTAACTATGGCTACACCTTC
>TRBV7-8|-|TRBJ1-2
CASSTSQFDFYGYTF
TGTGCCAGCAGCACCTCCCAGTTCGATTTCTATGGCTACACCTTC
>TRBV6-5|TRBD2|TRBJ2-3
CASSSSASGRTPTQYF
TGTGCCAGCAGTTCCTCGGCAAGCGGGAGGACCCCAACGCAGTATTTT
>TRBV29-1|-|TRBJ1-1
CSAAAGGNTEAFF
TGCAGCGCTGCCGCGGGGGGGAACACTGAAGCTTTCTTT
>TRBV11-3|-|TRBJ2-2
CASGKGGDDTGELFF
TGTGCCAGCGGAAAGGGCGGGGACGACACCGGGGAGCTGTTTTTT
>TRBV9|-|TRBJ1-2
CASSVGQGNYGYTF
TGTGCCAGCAGCGTGGGGCAGGGGAACTATGGCTACACCTTC
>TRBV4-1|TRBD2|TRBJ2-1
CASSQEGASGNSYNEQFF
TGCGCCAGCAGCCAAGAAGGGGCTAGCGGGAACTCCTACAATGAGCAGTTCTTC
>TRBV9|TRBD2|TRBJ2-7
CASSVGASGDYEQYF
TGTGCCAGCAGCGTAGGGGCTAGCGGAGACTACGAGCAGTACTTC
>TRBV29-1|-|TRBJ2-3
CSVSLGASTDTQYF
TGCAGCGTCTCCCTCGGAGCTAGCACAGATACGCAGTATTTT
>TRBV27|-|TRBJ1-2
CASSLSSRTANYGYTF
TGTGCCAGCAGTTTATCGAGCCGGACAGCTAACTATGGCTACACCTTC
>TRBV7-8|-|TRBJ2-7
CASSPRDEQYF
TGTGCCAGCAGCCCCCGGGACGAGCAGTACTTC
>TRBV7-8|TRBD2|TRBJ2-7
CASSLKRLAGGHNF
TGTGCCAGCAGTCTAAAAAGACTAGCGGGAGGGCATAACTTC
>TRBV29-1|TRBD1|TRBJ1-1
CSVGMTGPMNTEAFF
TGCAGCGTTGGGATGACAGGGCCCATGAACACTGAAGCTTTCTTT
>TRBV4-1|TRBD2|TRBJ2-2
CASSRRTSGTNTGELFF
TGCGCCAGCAGCCGACGGACTAGCGGGACCAACACCGGGGAGCTGTTTTTT
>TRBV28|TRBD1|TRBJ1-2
CASSLGTAYGYTF
TGTGCCAGCAGCCTAGGGACAGCCTATGGCTACACCTTC
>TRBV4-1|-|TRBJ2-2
CASSVKTRFSTGELFF
TGCGCCAGCAGCGTTAAAACTCGCTTTAGCACCGGGGAGCTGTTTTTT
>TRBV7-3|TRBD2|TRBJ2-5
CASSLTSGSRETQYF
TGTGCCAGCAGCCTGACTAGCGGGAGTAGAGAGACCCAGTACTTC
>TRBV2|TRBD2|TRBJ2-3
CASSESSGVDTQYF
TGTGCCAGCAGTGAGTCTAGCGGCGTGGATACGCAGTATTTT
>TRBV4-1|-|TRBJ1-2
CASSLRQETSNYGYTF
TGCGCCAGCAGCCTTAGACAGGAGACATCTAACTATGGCTACACCTTC
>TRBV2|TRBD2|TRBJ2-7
CASQREGLYEQYF
TGTGCCAGTCAGCGGGAGGGCCTCTACGAGCAGTACTTC
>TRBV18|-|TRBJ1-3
CASSPPSGAIGNTIYF
TGTGCCAGCTCACCACCGTCAGGGGCAATTGGAAACACCATATATTTT
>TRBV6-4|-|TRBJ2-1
CASSDEGGGDNEQFF
TGTGCCAGCAGTGACGAGGGAGGGGGAGACAATGAGCAGTTCTTC
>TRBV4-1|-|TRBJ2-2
CASSQLTGIGTGELFF
TGCGCCAGCAGCCAATTAACAGGGATCGGCACCGGGGAGCTGTTTTTT
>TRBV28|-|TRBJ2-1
CASSSRGYYNEQFF
TGTGCCAGCAGTTCTAGGGGGTATTACAATGAGCAGTTCTTC
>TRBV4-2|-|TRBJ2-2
CASSQGEAGELFF
TGTGCCAGCAGCCAGGGGGAGGCCGGGGAGCTGTTTTTT
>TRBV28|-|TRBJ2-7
CASSSFRITALLVGEQYF
TGTGCCAGCAGTTCCTTCCGTATTACTGCACTCCTCGTTGGCGAGCAGTACTTC
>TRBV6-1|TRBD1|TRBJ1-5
CASSAGQGAGEPQHF
TGTGCCAGCAGTGCTGGACAGGGGGCCGGGGAGCCCCAGCATTTT
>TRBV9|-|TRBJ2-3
CASSVGGWTDTQYF
TGTGCCAGCAGCGTTGGAGGTTGGACAGATACGCAGTATTTT
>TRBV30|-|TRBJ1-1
CAHDKGGTEAFF
TGTGCCCACGACAAGGGGGGGACTGAAGCTTTCTTT
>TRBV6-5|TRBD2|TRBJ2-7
CASSYSAGGAYEQYF
TGTGCCAGCAGTTACTCAGCGGGGGGTGCCTACGAGCAGTACTTC
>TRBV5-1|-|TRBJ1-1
CASSLAKGADEAFF
TGCGCCAGCAGCTTGGCCAAAGGGGCGGATGAAGCTTTCTTT
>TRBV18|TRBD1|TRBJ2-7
CASSPPGDRGGEQYF
TGTGCCAGCTCACCACCAGGAGACAGGGGCGGCGAGCAGTACTTC
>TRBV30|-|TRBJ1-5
CAWSVGGVQPQHF
TGTGCCTGGAGTGTAGGAGGGGTTCAGCCCCAGCATTTT
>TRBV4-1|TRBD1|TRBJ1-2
CASSRQGAGDGYTF
TGCGCCAGCAGCCGACAGGGAGCTGGGGACGGCTACACCTTC